These 24 T cell receptor beta chains were sequenced from one sample in a study of low-dose radiotherapy and immunotherapy resistance in tumors. The time point is: before trial treatment. Amplification, which lasted 20 PCR cycles, used a constant-region primer and V-primer adapter to amplify TCRs. TCRdb analysed the reads with MiXCR anew, one entry per CDR3 protein. The profile shows about 46,000 distinct CDR3 sequences, around 11% of them singletons. Source: PBMCs, taken before treatment. Source of these receptors: a female donor with ovarian cancer.

This clonotype has a handful of counts. The chain links TRBV27 to TRBJ2-1; no reliable D call. Trimming cost V 4 bases and J 7 bases, with 8 bases left between them. CDR3 size: 12 residues. Per germline, CDR1 MNHEY and CDR2 SMNVEV (reference sequence). In DNA, the CDR3 is TGTGCCAGCAGTTCATTAGGTAATGAGCAGTTCTTC. Translated: CASSSLGNEQFF.

This clonotype was detected many times. The chain couples TRBV27 to TRBJ2-7, with 11 bases identical to TRBD2. The trim removed 5 bases at V and 3 bases at J, leaving 15 bases unmatched. This CDR3 contains 18 residues. Germline CDR1 is MNHEY and CDR2 is SMNVEV (reference sequence). The CDR3 region is CASSPLAGGGAVYYEQYF. For the CDR3, the DNA is TGTGCCAGCAGTCCGCTAGCGGGGGGAGGTGCCGTGTACTACGAGCAGTACTTC.

In its sample, this clonotype was seen many times. The chain has TRBV19 and TRBJ2-2; D remains unclear. CDR3 length: 14 residues. V dropped 2 bases and J dropped 6 bases, with 10 bases sitting between them. The germline CDR1 and CDR2 sequences are LNHDA and SQIVND (reference sequence). The CDR3 region is CASSILVGPGELFF. The CDR3 DNA reads TGTGCCAGTAGTATACTGGTTGGGCCCGGGGAGCTGTTTTTT.

This clonotype was counted many times. The chain uses TRBV30 and TRBJ2-1; the match to TRBD1 covers 8 bases. Losses at the gene ends were 1 base for V and 9 bases for J; bases not matched to a gene: 5. The CDR3 has 13 residues. From germline, CDR1 is GTSNPN and CDR2 SVGIG (reference sequence). CDR3 amino acids: CAWSGQGASEQFF. As DNA, the CDR3 is TGTGCCTGGAGTGGCCAGGGGGCGTCTGAGCAGTTCTTC.

This clonotype was recorded many times. V is TRBV6-1 and J is TRBJ2-5; no clear D gene. The CDR3 is 14 residues long. Between the trimmed V and J ends, which lost 2 bases and 5 bases, there was a span of 12 bases. Looked up from germline, CDR1 is MNHNS and CDR2 is SASEGT. CDR3 DNA: TGTGCCAGCAGTGAATCAGAGCGCCAGGAGACCCAGTACTTC. Translation: CASSESERQETQYF.

A note on this clonotype: A read error is likely here: a far larger clone is one base away. V and J are TRBV7-3 and TRBJ2-7, with 7 bases matching TRBD2. The CDR3 totals 14 residues. Trimming at V came to 5 bases and at J to 6 bases, leaving 10 bases not matched to a gene. Germline CDR1 is SGHTA and CDR2 is FQGTGA. CDR3 coding DNA: TGTGCCAGCAGCGGGGGACTATCGGGGATCGAGCAGTACTTC. Protein: CASSGGLSGIEQYF.

This clonotype was recorded many times. This chain joins TRBV20-1 and TRBJ2-4; 10 bases line up with TRBD1. The CDR3 has 15 amino acids. The germline CDR1 and CDR2 sequences are DFQATT and SNEGSKA (reference sequence). V was clipped by 3 bases and J by 4 bases; unmatched bases: 6. This chain's CDR3 is CSARETGGGKNIQYF. CDR3 in DNA: TGCAGTGCTAGGGAGACAGGGGGCGGGAAAAACATTCAGTACTTC.

This clonotype has ten or more counts. This rearrangement joins TRBV29-1 to TRBJ2-1, with D hard to call. CDR3 length: 14 amino acids. Germline V lookup: CDR1 SQVTM, CDR2 ANQGSEA. Trimming left V 6 bases short and J 0 bases short, with 12 bases between. The CDR3 loop reads CSVVAPGSYNEQFF. CDR3 DNA: TGCAGCGTGGTGGCCCCGGGCTCCTACAATGAGCAGTTCTTC.

This clonotype was seen many times. The CDR3 nucleotides are TGTGCCTGGAGTGGGGTAGCGGGAAGAGAGACCCAGTACTTC. It encodes CAWSGVAGRETQYF. The V and J genes are TRBV30 and TRBJ2-5, with TRBD2 matching over 8 bases. CDR1 is GTSNPN, CDR2 SVGIG, per germline (reference sequence). The CDR3 is made up of 14 amino acids. J gave up 4 bases and V 1 base, and 5 bases lay outside the gene matches.

This clonotype was seen many times. This chain uses TRBV12-3 or TRBV12-4 with TRBJ2-3, with a weak D call TRBD1 (5 bases). Trimming removed 6 bases from V and 2 bases from J, with 12 bases in between. This CDR3 contains 14 residues. DNA of the CDR3: TGTGCCAGCAGCTACCGACAGTTCACAGATACGCAGTATTTT. This encodes CASSYRQFTDTQYF.

There are many counts of this clonotype. The chain couples TRBV5-4 to TRBJ2-6, with D unresolved. The V gene lost 0 bases and the J gene lost 1 base, with 8 bases spanning the gap. CDR3 length equals 16 residues. The germline gives CDR1 SGHNT, CDR2 YYREEE (reference sequence). This chain's CDR3 is CASSLAITSGANVLTF. For the CDR3, the DNA is TGTGCCAGCAGCTTGGCCATCACGTCTGGGGCCAACGTCCTGACTTTC.

This chain joins TRBV20-1 and TRBJ2-2; 7 nucleotides match TRBD1. J was trimmed by 6 bases and V by 4 bases; bases with no gene match: 5. The CDR3 has 13 residues. Germline lookup yields CDR1 DFQATT and CDR2 SNEGSKA (reference sequence). CDR3 loop: CSATGQRSGELFF. In DNA, the CDR3 is TGCAGTGCTACGGGACAGCGATCCGGGGAGCTGTTTTTT.

About this clonotype: A far larger clone is off by one base, so a read error is likely. This chain connects TRBV13 to TRBJ2-3, with TRBD1 matching 7 bases. Germline V gives CDR1 PRHDT, CDR2 FYEKMQ (reference sequence). This CDR3 contains 15 residues. CDR3 sequence reads: CASSPDRKSTVTQYF. As DNA, the CDR3 is TGTGCCAGCAGCCCGGACAGGAAAAGCACAGTTACGCAGTATTTT.

This clonotype appeared a single time. A single base is all that separates this from a far larger clone, so a read error is likely. The chain employs TRBV7-2 and TRBJ2-7; weak D call: TRBD1 (6 bases). This CDR3 region has 14 residues. The germline V gene encodes CDR1 SGHTA and CDR2 FQGNSA. V lost 5 bases and J 7 bases, leaving 18 bases between the germline ends. CDR3 bases: TGTGCCAGCAGCCCAGAGGGGGTCTACAATGAGCAGTACTTC. It encodes CASSPEGVYNEQYF. Supplemented by reference TRBV7-2 and TRBJ2-7, the full variable domain reads GAGVSQSPSNKVTEKGKDVELRCDPISGHTALYWYRQSLGQGLEFLIYFQGNSAPDKSGLPSDRFSAERTGGSVSTLTIQRTQQEDSAVYLCASSPEGVYNEQYFGPGTRLTVT.

This clonotype has a count of ten or more. This chain uses TRBV4-1 with TRBJ2-3; D is undetermined. This CDR3 contains 15 residues. The V end lost 0 bases, the J end lost 1 base, and 8 bases lay between the germline ends. Germline lookup yields CDR1 MGHRA and CDR2 YSYEKL. The CDR3 DNA follows: TGCGCCAGCAGCCAAGATACTCGGGGCACAGATACGCAGTATTTT. Translated, it gives CASSQDTRGTDTQYF.

This clonotype was seen repeatedly, ten times or more. The genes are TRBV28 and TRBJ2-5; tentative D call: TRBD1 (6 bases). Germline values: CDR1 MDHEN, CDR2 SYDVKM. Deletions cut 4 bases from V and 5 bases from J, with 14 bases between. The CDR3 runs 14 residues. The CDR3 region is CASSSQQGGETQYF. The CDR3 DNA sequence: TGTGCCAGCAGTTCCCAACAGGGTGGGGAGACCCAGTACTTC. The entire variable domain, with the rest obtained from reference TRBV28 and TRBJ2-5, is as follows: DVKVTQSSRYLVKRTGEKVFLECVQDMDHENMFWYRQDPGLGLRLIYFSYDVKMKEKGDIPEGYSVSREKKERFSLILESASTNQTSMYLCASSSQQGGETQYFGPGTRLLVL.

This clonotype was seen ten or more times. As the CDR3 is not closed by the conserved phenylalanine or tryptophan, this likely results from a read error. No DNA is shown, since the ends of the CDR3 on it are uncertain; the CDR3 is the one TCRdb lists. The chain couples TRBV20-1 to TRBJ2-7; the table gives TRBD1 as D, unverified against the DNA. Germline values: CDR1 DFQATT, CDR2 SNEGSKA (reference sequence). The CDR3 spans 11 amino acids, including both terminal residues. CDR3 residues: CSALDHPGIRL.

In its sample, this clonotype was seen many times. V usage is TRBV4-1 and J usage is TRBJ2-3; maybe TRBD2 (6 bases). V was cut by 1 base and J by 1 base, with 15 bases left in between. This CDR3 region has 17 residues. Germline V gene data show CDR1 as MGHRA and CDR2 as YSYEKL. This CDR3 reads CASSQVSGAGGTDTQYF. The CDR3 DNA sequence: TGCGCCAGCAGCCAAGTGTCGGGAGCGGGTGGCACAGATACGCAGTATTTT.

There are a few counts of this clonotype. The chain carries TRBV18 and TRBJ1-6; D gene ambiguous. In germline, CDR1 is KGHSH, CDR2 LQKENI. This CDR3 region has 16 residues. V was shortened by 3 bases and J by 10 bases, with 19 bases between the two germline ends. The CDR3 DNA reads TGTGCCAGCTCACCGGGGATGTCAAGGGTTGGCTCACCCCTCCACTTT. It specifies CASSPGMSRVGSPLHF. Full variable domain (missing parts from reference TRBV18 and TRBJ1-6): NAGVMQNPRHLVRRRGQEARLRCSPMKGHSHVYWYRQLPEEGLKFMVYLQKENIIDESGMPKERFSAEFPKEGPSILRIQQVVRGDSAAYFCASSPGMSRVGSPLHFGNGTRLTVT.

This clonotype was counted at least ten times. V is TRBV29-1 and J is TRBJ2-1; no firm D call. Germline assignment: CDR1 SQVTM and CDR2 ANQGSEA. The germline V and J ends were trimmed by 5 bases and 7 bases, with 9 bases remaining between them. The CDR3 runs 11 residues. Here the CDR3 DNA reads TGCAGCGTTCATCTTTTGAATGAGCAGTTCTTC. Encoded protein: CSVHLLNEQFF.

This clonotype appeared once. The chain is built from TRBV27 and TRBJ2-7; D is ambiguous. There are 14 residues in the CDR3. Looked up from germline, CDR1 is MNHEY and CDR2 is SMNVEV (reference sequence). Trimming shortened V by 6 bases and J by 7 bases, and 19 bases separated the two germline ends. The CDR3 region is CASSQGQSTGEQYF. For the CDR3, the DNA is TGTGCCAGCAGCCAAGGTCAGAGCACCGGGGAGCAGTACTTC.

The chain joins TRBV3-1 to TRBJ1-1; no clear D. Germline lookup yields CDR1 LGHDT and CDR2 YNNKEL (reference sequence). Trimming shortened V by 6 bases and J by 7 bases, and 12 bases separated the two germline ends. The CDR3 covers 12 residues. The chain's CDR3 is CASRPGYGEAFF. CDR3 in DNA: TGTGCCAGCAGGCCCGGTTACGGTGAAGCTTTCTTT.

The rearrangement links TRBV29-1 to TRBJ1-1, with a possible D match to TRBD1 (5 bases). V lost 2 bases, J lost 0 bases, and 7 bases lay in between. Germline values: CDR1 SQVTM, CDR2 ANQGSEA. CDR3 length equals 13 residues. The CDR3 loop is CSVEWGVNTEAFF. The CDR3 region has the DNA TGCAGCGTTGAATGGGGCGTGAACACTGAAGCTTTCTTT.

This clonotype has a count of ten or more. This chain joins TRBV10-1 and TRBJ2-1; D not resolved. The CDR3 length is 11 residues. CDR1 and CDR2 from the germline V gene are WNHNN and SYGVQD (reference sequence). The germline V and J ends were trimmed by 10 bases and 5 bases, with 9 bases remaining between them. The CDR3 is CAMPSNNEQFF. CDR3 bases: TGCGCCATGCCAAGTAACAATGAGCAGTTCTTC.